Following are 9 T cell receptor beta chains from one sample sequenced in a study of blood T cell repertoires in COVID-19. The assay was immunoSEQ multiplex PCR, and TCRdb's table has in-frame clones only and misses some. The repertoire holds about 170,000 clones, with around 87% as singletons. The sequencing input was peripheral blood. Source of these receptors: a man in his sixties with COVID-19, enrolled during active disease.

This rearrangement joins TRBV6-5 to TRBJ2-3; 11 positions agree with TRBD1. Losses at the gene ends were 5 bases for V and 4 bases for J; bases not matched to a gene: 5. The CDR3 sequence is 15 residues long. In germline, CDR1 is MNHEY, CDR2 SVGAGI. The CDR3 DNA reads as TGTGCCAGCAGTACCGGACAGGGGGCATCAGATACGCAGTATTTT. It specifies CASSTGQGASDTQYF.

A note on this clone: One end of the junction fails to match germline, which may point to a read error. This chain uses TRBV3-1 (or the pseudogene TRBV3-2) with TRBJ1-2; tentatively, D is TRBD1 (6 bases). This CDR3 comprises 11 residues. CDR1 is LGHDT, CDR2 YNNKEL, per germline (reference sequence). The DNA for the CDR3 is TGTGCCAGCAGCCACAGACAGGCACTCCGCTTC. Its protein product is CASSHRQALRF.

This chain links TRBV2 with TRBJ1-1, with D uncertain. Trimming cost V 6 bases and J 8 bases, with 10 bases left between them. Germline CDR1 SNHLY, CDR2 FYNNEI. The CDR3 consists of 11 residues. This chain's CDR3 is CASRQEGEAFF. CDR3 in DNA: TGTGCCAGCAGGCAGGAGGGCGAAGCTTTCTTT.

The chain uses TRBV3-1 (or the pseudogene TRBV3-2) and TRBJ2-3, with a possible D match to TRBD1 (5 bases). Germline lookup yields CDR1 LGHDT and CDR2 YNNKEL (reference sequence). The CDR3 sequence is 13 residues long. The V gene lost 5 bases and the J gene lost 4 bases, with 10 bases spanning the gap. CDR3 DNA sequence: TGTGCCAGCAGCGGGGCCGGCCCAGATACGCAGTATTTT. Its translation is CASSGAGPDTQYF.

The chain is built from TRBV30 and TRBJ1-1; perhaps TRBD1 as D (6 bases). Germline loops: CDR1 GTSNPN, CDR2 SVGIG (reference sequence). There are 14 residues in the CDR3. V lost 4 bases and J lost 0, with 12 bases in between. CDR3 loop: CAWNAGVMNTEAFF. In DNA form, the CDR3 reads TGTGCCTGGAATGCAGGGGTCATGAACACTGAAGCTTTCTTT.

A few counts support this clone. The V call is TRBV28, the J call TRBJ1-2; 11 bases line up with TRBD1. After removal of 5 bases from V and 4 bases from J, the junction contained 6 bases not matched to a gene. The CDR3 sequence is 15 residues long. The germline CDR1 and CDR2 sequences are MDHEN and SYDVKM. In DNA form, the CDR3 reads TGTGCCAGCAGTCTGCTAGGACAGGGGGCCTATGGCTACACCTTC. Amino acid sequence: CASSLLGQGAYGYTF.

This clone was recorded a few times. V is TRBV29-1 and J is TRBJ2-5; TRBD1 is a possible D gene (6 bases). V lost 7 bases, J lost 2 bases, and 11 bases lay in between. The CDR3 is 12 residues long. Germline V gene sequence: CDR1 SQVTM, CDR2 ANQGSEA. The CDR3 region has the DNA TGCAGCGCTACAGGGAAGCAAGAGACCCAGTACTTC. Encoded protein: CSATGKQETQYF.

The rearrangement uses TRBV18 and TRBJ2-7; D is undetermined. Germline V gene data show CDR1 as KGHSH and CDR2 as LQKENI. The CDR3 totals 11 residues. Deletions cut 6 bases from V and 1 base from J, with 4 bases between. Here the CDR3 reads CASSLSYEQYF. The CDR3 DNA sequence: TGTGCCAGCTCTCTTTCCTACGAGCAGTACTTC.

CDR3 sequence (DNA): TGTGCCAGCAGCCGGGACAGCAACAATCAGCCCCAGCATTTT. It codes for CASSRDSNNQPQHF. This chain connects TRBV6-5 to TRBJ1-5, with 7 bases aligning to TRBD1. Per germline, CDR1 MNHEY and CDR2 SVGAGI. CDR3 length: 14 amino acids. The V and J ends lost 6 bases and 3 bases, in that order; junction bases with no gene match: 5.